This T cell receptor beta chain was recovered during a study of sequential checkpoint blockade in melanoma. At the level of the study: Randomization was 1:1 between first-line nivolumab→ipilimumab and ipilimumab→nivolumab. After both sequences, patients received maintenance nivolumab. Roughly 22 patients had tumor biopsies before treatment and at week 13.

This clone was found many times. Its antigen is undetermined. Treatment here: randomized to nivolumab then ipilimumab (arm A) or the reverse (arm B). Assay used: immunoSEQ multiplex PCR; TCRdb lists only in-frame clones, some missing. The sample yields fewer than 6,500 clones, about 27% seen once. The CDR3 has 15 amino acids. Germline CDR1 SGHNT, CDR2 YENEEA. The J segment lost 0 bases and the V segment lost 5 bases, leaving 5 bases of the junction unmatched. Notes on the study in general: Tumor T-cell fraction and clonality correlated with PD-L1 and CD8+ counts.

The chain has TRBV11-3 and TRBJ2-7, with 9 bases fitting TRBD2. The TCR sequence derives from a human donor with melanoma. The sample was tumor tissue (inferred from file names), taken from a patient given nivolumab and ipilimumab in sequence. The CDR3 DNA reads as TGTGCCAGCAGCGCTAGTAGCGGGGGCTCCTACGAGCAGTACTTC. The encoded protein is CASSASSGGSYEQYF. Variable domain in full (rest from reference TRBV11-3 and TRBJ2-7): EAGVVQSPRYKIIEKKQPVAFWCNPISGHNTLYWYLQNLGQGPELLIRYENEEAVDDSQLPKDRFSAERLKGVDSTLKIQPAELGDSAVYLCASSASSGGSYEQYFGPGTRLTVT.